The entry below describes one TCR beta chain. Its antigen is still unknown. Repertoires were generated with immunoSEQ multiplex PCR, while TCRdb's copy carries only in-frame clones and drops some. Among approximately 60,000 clones, roughly 90% were seen once, and the ten largest hold approximately 7.2%. The CDR3 length is 17 residues. V was trimmed by 4 bases and J by 3 bases, leaving 19 bases between them. From germline, CDR1 is SGHNT and CDR2 YENEEA. The sample belongs to a study of OX40 agonist ivuxolimab in advanced cancers. Study context: Intravenous ivuxolimab at 0.01 to 10 mg/kg was given to patients every 2 weeks. Whole-study results and caveats: Low clonal expansion, among the lowest seen, marked partial responders at 0.1-3.0 mg/kg. Low normalized clonal expansion also occurred in some nonresponding patients. CD4+ and CD8+ blood T cells expanded clonally by week 6 at 0.1 to 3.0 mg/kg.

This chain uses TRBV11-3 with TRBJ2-1; either TRBD1 or TRBD2 may supply D (5 bases each). The sample consisted of CD4+ or CD8+ T cells sorted from blood, taken in a trial of the OX40 agonist ivuxolimab. This TCR came from an adult with an advanced solid tumor such as melanoma, head and neck, liver or kidney cancer. CDR3 sequence reads: CASSSEGPLLVYNEQFF. DNA for the CDR3: TGTGCCAGCAGCTCCGAGGGACCTCTACTAGTCTACAATGAGCAGTTCTTC.